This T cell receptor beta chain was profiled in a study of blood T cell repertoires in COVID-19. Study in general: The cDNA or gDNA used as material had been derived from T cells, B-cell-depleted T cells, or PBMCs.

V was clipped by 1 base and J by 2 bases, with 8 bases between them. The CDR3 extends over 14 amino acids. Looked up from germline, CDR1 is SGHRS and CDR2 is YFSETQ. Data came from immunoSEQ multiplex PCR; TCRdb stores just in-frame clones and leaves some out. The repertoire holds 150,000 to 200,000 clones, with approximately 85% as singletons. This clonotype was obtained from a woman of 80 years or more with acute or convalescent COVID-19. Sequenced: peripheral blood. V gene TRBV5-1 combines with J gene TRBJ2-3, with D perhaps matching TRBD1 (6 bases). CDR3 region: CASSLTGNTDTQYF. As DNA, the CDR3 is TGCGCCAGCAGCTTGACAGGGAACACAGATACGCAGTATTTT.